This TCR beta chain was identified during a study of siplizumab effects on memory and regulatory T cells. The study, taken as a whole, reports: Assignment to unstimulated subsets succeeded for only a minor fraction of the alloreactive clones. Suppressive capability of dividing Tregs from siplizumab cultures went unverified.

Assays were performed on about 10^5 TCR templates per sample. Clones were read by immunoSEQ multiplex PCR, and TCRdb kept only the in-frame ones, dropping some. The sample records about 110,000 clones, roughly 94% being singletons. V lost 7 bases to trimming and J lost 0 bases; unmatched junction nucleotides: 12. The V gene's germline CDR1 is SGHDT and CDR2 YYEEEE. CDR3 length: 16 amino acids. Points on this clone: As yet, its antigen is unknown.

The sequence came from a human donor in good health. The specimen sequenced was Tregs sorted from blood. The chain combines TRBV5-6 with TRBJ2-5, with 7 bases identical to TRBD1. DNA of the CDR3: TGTGCCAGCTCCTATACAGGGGCGTCAAACCAAGAGACCCAGTACTTC. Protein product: CASSYTGASNQETQYF. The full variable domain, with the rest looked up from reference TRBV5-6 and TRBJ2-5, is DAGVTQSPTHLIKTRGQQVTLRCSPKSGHDTVSWYQQALGQGPQFIFQYYEEEERQRGNFPDRFSGHQFPNYSSELNVNALLLGDSALYLCASSYTGASNQETQYFGPGTRLLVL.